This T cell receptor beta chain is drawn from a study of blood T cell repertoires in COVID-19. Repertoires were generated with immunoSEQ multiplex PCR, while TCRdb's copy carries only in-frame clones and drops some. In the table there are some 150,000 clones, more than 75% of which are singletons. The CDR3 loop spans 14 amino acids. V shed 3 bases and J shed 8 bases, with 17 bases lying between them. The germline CDR1 and CDR2 sequences are SGDLS and YYNGEE. Material: peripheral blood. The chain has TRBV9 and TRBJ1-2, with a weak D call TRBD1 (5 bases). This TCR derives from a man aged 45-65 years who had recovered from COVID-19. CDR3: CASSEGQDLWGYTF. Written as DNA, the CDR3 is TGTGCCAGCAGCGAGGGGCAGGACCTCTGGGGCTACACCTTC.